This passage covers 7 T cell receptor beta chains from one sample sequenced in a study of early T cells in non-severe SARS-CoV-2 infection (dated by TCRdb to about 2021). Libraries came from 5' RACE. Sequencer: NextSeq 500. In TCRdb, the public reads were trimmed at Q25 with fastp and aligned with MiXCR, with productive beta chains retained. Records with the same CDR3 protein are collapsed into one entry carrying the most frequent genes and DNA. This sample comprises roughly 63,000 distinct CDR3 sequences, 10% to 15% of them detected only once. The biggest ten clones account for roughly 4.7% of the sample. Material for sequencing was whole blood. These receptors were obtained from an adult who was a healthcare worker with PCR-confirmed SARS-CoV-2 infection or an uninfected control (not recorded which).

The rearrangement uses TRBV21-1 and TRBJ1-1; the D call of TRBD1 is as the table states it, not checked on the DNA. TRBV21-1 is shown as a pseudogene. CDR3 length equals 14 residues. The CDR3 DNA reads as TGTGCCAGCAGCAAAGAGGGACAGGGCACTGAAGCTTTCTTT. Protein: CASSKEGQGTEAFF.

This clonotype was recorded many times. V usage is TRBV19 and J usage is TRBJ1-6; D call uncertain. CDR3 size: 14 residues. CDR1 is LNHDA, CDR2 SQIVND, per germline (reference sequence). The V end was cut by 2 bases, the J end by 5 bases, with 7 bases between. CDR3 nucleotides: TGTGCCAGTAGTATACGGGGTAATAATTCACCCCTCCACTTT. Translated, it gives CASSIRGNNSPLHF.

This clonotype appeared many times. In nucleotides, the CDR3 is TGCGCCAGCAGCCCCGAGGGAAGCTCCTACGAGCAGTACTTC. It is translated as CASSPEGSSYEQYF. The chain couples TRBV5-1 to TRBJ2-7; weak D call: TRBD2 (5 bases). Trimming left V 4 bases short and J 0 bases short, with 11 bases between. Germline CDR1 and CDR2: SGHRS and YFSETQ. The CDR3 is 14 residues long. Full variable domain (outside the CDR3, taken from reference TRBV5-1 and TRBJ2-7): KAGVTQTPRYLIKTRGQQVTLSCSPISGHRSVSWYQQTPGQGLQFLFEYFSETQRNKGNFPGRFSGRQFSNSRSEMNVSTLELGDSALYLCASSPEGSSYEQYFGPGTRLTVT.

This clonotype was picked up a small number of times. V is TRBV12-3 or TRBV12-4 and J is TRBJ2-2, with D uncertain. The V gene lost 2 bases and the J gene lost 1 base, with 11 bases spanning the gap. CDR3 length equals 16 residues. The CDR3 region has the DNA TGTGCCAGCAGTTTACGTTCCCGCGGGAACACCGGGGAGCTGTTTTTT. This translates into CASSLRSRGNTGELFF.

V and J are TRBV10-3 and TRBJ2-5; 8 nucleotides match TRBD2. V shed 11 bases and J 2 bases; nucleotides not matched to a gene: 10. Germline CDR1 is ENHRY and CDR2 is SYGVKD. This CDR3 has 14 amino acids. CDR3 DNA sequence: TGTGCCGTACAAGTTAGCGGGGCACAAGAGACCCAGTACTTC. Encoded protein: CAVQVSGAQETQYF.

This clonotype was recorded at least ten times. V and J are TRBV30 and TRBJ2-6, with D perhaps TRBD2 (6 bases). Trimming left V 0 bases short and J 3 bases short, with 9 bases between. CDR1 and CDR2 from the germline V gene are GTSNPN and SVGIG (reference sequence). CDR3 length equals 15 residues. The CDR3 DNA reads as TGTGCCTGGAGTGTAGGAGGGAGTGGGGCCAACGTCCTGACTTTC. Protein product: CAWSVGGSGANVLTF.

The rearrangement joins TRBV4-1 to TRBJ1-1; D is unclear. This CDR3 has 17 residues. Trimming shortened V by 0 bases and J by 2 bases, and 16 bases separated the two germline ends. Germline values: CDR1 MGHRA, CDR2 YSYEKL. CDR3 in DNA: TGCGCCAGCAGCCAAGAAGGTGGTGGACTGGGAAACACTGAAGCTTTCTTT. Translated: CASSQEGGGLGNTEAFF.